The table lists the clone carrying this TCR beta chain with a few counts. This entry is derived from a study of T cells in Graves' hyperthyroidism and ophthalmopathy. Amplified TCR beta CDR3 regions came from RNA transcripts. RT-PCR in the first round (using the HTBI primer set) targeted the TCR CDR3. TCRdb passed the multiplex PCR reads through MiXCR, listing each CDR3 protein once. The sample lists hundreds of thousands of distinct CDR3 sequences; 15% to 19% were seen once. V lost 0 bases and J 5 bases, leaving 20 bases between the germline ends. Germline lookup yields CDR1 MGHRA and CDR2 YSYEKL. The CDR3 length is 18 residues.

The specimen sequenced was blood. The TCR was taken from a young woman with Graves' hyperthyroidism. The V gene is TRBV4-1, the J gene TRBJ2-1; D possibly uses TRBD1 or TRBD2 (5 bases each). The chain's CDR3 is CASSQDHRARDGHNEQFF. DNA of the CDR3: TGCGCCAGCAGCCAAGATCATAGAGCCCGGGACGGACACAATGAGCAGTTCTTC.